Described below is a single TCR beta chain sequence and its context. This specimen belongs to a study of blood T cell repertoires in COVID-19. All enrollees were about 18 to 95 years old and from about two dozen US areas. The study assigned cohorts using participant-reported clinical history. The study counted Cohort 3 donors as recovered given two negative PCRs, clearance, or symptom resolution. The J segment lost 7 bases and the V segment lost 3 bases, leaving 9 bases of the junction unmatched. Germline CDR1 and CDR2: SEHNR and FQNEAQ (reference sequence). There are 16 residues in the CDR3. In the original workflow: Amplification with reference gene primers provided the estimates of nucleated cell counts. Sequenced by immunoSEQ multiplex PCR; TCRdb stores in-frame clones only, minus some. The D gene and trimming were derived from the DNA, and the V and J assignments and clone size from that table. Among a few hundred thousand clones listed, about 81% were seen once.

Material: PBMCs or T cells enriched from blood (not recorded which). This receptor was obtained from a man aged 35-49 years who had recovered from COVID-19. The chain is built from TRBV7-9 and TRBJ1-2, with TRBD1 matching over 12 bases. CDR3 DNA: TGTGCCAGCAGCTTGGGGACAGGGGGCGTTTGGGGTGGCTACACCTTC. Protein: CASSLGTGGVWGGYTF.